The 13 T cell receptor beta chains in this list originate from one sample, sequenced in a study of blood T cell repertoires in COVID-19. Sequencing used immunoSEQ multiplex PCR; TCRdb keeps in-frame clones, though not all of them. In the table there are 210,000 or so clones, around 90% of which are singletons. What was sequenced was PBMCs or T cells enriched from blood (not recorded which). All receptors derive from a woman aged 25 to 39 who had been exposed to COVID-19.

The rearrangement uses TRBV10-1 and TRBJ2-5; 7 nucleotides match TRBD2. CDR1 WNHNN and CDR2 SYGVQD come from the germline V gene (reference sequence). The CDR3 consists of 12 residues. Unmatched junction bases numbered 2, after V lost 0 bases and J lost 10 bases. CDR3 in amino acids: CASSESGGVQYF. The CDR3 region has the DNA TGCGCCAGCAGTGAGTCGGGGGGGGTCCAGTACTTC.

This chain connects TRBV30 to TRBJ2-6; D is uncertain. The V and J ends lost 4 bases and 4 bases respectively, with 11 bases between them. The CDR3 loop spans 14 amino acids. CDR1 is GTSNPN and CDR2 is SVGIG in the germline V gene (reference sequence). The CDR3 bases are TGTGCCTGGAATCGGGTCGCCGGGGCCAACGTCCTGACTTTC. Translated: CAWNRVAGANVLTF.

This clone was found a few times. This chain connects TRBV7-2 to TRBJ1-1; no firm D call. CDR1 and CDR2 (germline): SGHTA, FQGNSA. V was cut by 5 bases and J by 4 bases, with 11 bases left in between. This CDR3 has 13 residues. CDR3 sequence reads: CASSREGVTEAFF. CDR3 nucleotides: TGTGCCAGCAGCCGGGAAGGCGTCACTGAAGCTTTCTTT. Supplemented by reference TRBV7-2 and TRBJ1-1, the full variable domain reads GAGVSQSPSNKVTEKGKDVELRCDPISGHTALYWYRQSLGQGLEFLIYFQGNSAPDKSGLPSDRFSAERTGGSVSTLTIQRTQQEDSAVYLCASSREGVTEAFFGQGTRLTVV.

DNA of the CDR3: TGTGCCAGCAGTGACTCGGGGGGTCTATATCAGCCCCAGCATTTT. It encodes CASSDSGGLYQPQHF. The rearrangement links TRBV25-1 to TRBJ1-5; D might be TRBD1 (5 bases). CDR3 size: 15 residues. The ends were cut back, 3 bases at V and 5 bases at J, with 14 bases in the middle. Per germline, CDR1 MGHDK and CDR2 SYGVNS.

A few counts support this clone. The V and J genes are TRBV4-1 and TRBJ1-6; D is possibly TRBD1 (6 bases). The V end lost 7 bases, the J end lost 6 bases, and 16 bases lay between the germline ends. Germline V gives CDR1 MGHRA, CDR2 YSYEKL. The length of the CDR3 is 15 residues. The CDR3 here is CASTQSPGVNSPLHF. The CDR3 DNA reads as TGCGCCAGCACGCAGAGTCCAGGGGTTAATTCACCCCTCCACTTT.

The CDR3: CASSGTSLGEQYF. The CDR3 DNA follows: TGCGCCAGCAGTGGCACTAGTTTAGGCGAGCAGTACTTC. The chain combines TRBV10-1 with TRBJ2-7, with D possibly TRBD2 on 5 matching bases. The CDR3 runs to 13 residues. V was cut by 4 bases and J by 6 bases, with 13 bases left in between. Germline-derived CDR1 and CDR2 are WNHNN and SYGVQD (reference sequence).

The gene calls are TRBV6-5 and TRBJ1-2; no clear D gene. The CDR3 runs 14 residues. Trimming left V 2 bases short and J 0 bases short, with 7 bases between. Germline V gives CDR1 MNHEY, CDR2 SVGAGI. The chain's CDR3 is CASSYGTANYGYTF. CDR3 in DNA: TGTGCCAGCAGTTACGGTACAGCTAACTATGGCTACACCTTC.

J is TRBJ2-5 and V is TRBV19, with no clear D. Germline V gene lookup returns CDR1 LNHDA and CDR2 SQIVND (reference sequence). Trimming removed 2 bases from V and 1 base from J, with 11 bases in between. This CDR3 has 15 residues. CDR3 amino acids: CASSISPGTQETQYF. CDR3 bases: TGTGCCAGTAGTATATCCCCAGGAACCCAAGAGACCCAGTACTTC. Full variable domain (outside the CDR3, taken from reference TRBV19 and TRBJ2-5): DGGITQSPKYLFRKEGQNVTLSCEQNLNHDAMYWYRQDPGQGLRLIYYSQIVNDFQKGDIAEGYSVSREKKESFPLTVTSAQKNPTAFYLCASSISPGTQETQYFGPGTRLLVL.

CDR3 region: CASSLLRLADTGELFF. DNA of the CDR3: TGTGCCAGCAGCCTACTAAGACTAGCGGACACCGGGGAGCTGTTTTTT. This chain connects TRBV7-6 to TRBJ2-2; 9 nucleotides match TRBD2. The CDR3 totals 16 residues. Germline V gene data show CDR1 as SGHVS and CDR2 as FNYEAQ. Unmatched junction bases numbered 7, after V lost 5 bases and J lost 3 bases. The full variable domain, its missing parts supplied by reference TRBV7-6 and TRBJ2-2, is GAGVSQSPRYKVTKRGQDVALRCDPISGHVSLYWYRQALGQGPEFLTYFNYEAQQDKSGLPNDRFSAERPEGSISTLTIQRTEQRDSAMYRCASSLLRLADTGELFFGEGSRLTVL.

The chain has TRBV7-9 and TRBJ1-5, with 9 nucleotides matching TRBD1. CDR3 length: 17 residues. J was trimmed by 1 base and V by 8 bases; bases with no gene match: 12. CDR1 is SEHNR and CDR2 is FQNEAQ in the germline V gene (reference sequence). The CDR3 DNA reads TGTGCCAGCTCAAAAACAGGGGGCGAAGGGAGCAATCAGCCCCAGCATTTT. Amino acids: CASSKTGGEGSNQPQHF. The variable domain in full, with the rest retrieved from reference TRBV7-9 and TRBJ1-5, is DTGVSQNPRHKITKRGQNVTFRCDPISEHNRLYWYRQTLGQGPEFLTYFQNEAQLEKSRLLSDRFSAERPKGSFSTLEIQRTEQGDSAMYLCASSKTGGEGSNQPQHFGDGTRLSIL.

This chain joins TRBV15 and TRBJ2-3; possibly TRBD1 for D (6 bases). The CDR3 spans 14 residues. Germline V gene sequence: CDR1 LNHNV, CDR2 YYDKDF (reference sequence). V lost 2 bases, J lost 1 base, and 7 bases lay in between. Written as DNA, the CDR3 is TGTGCCACCAGCAGAAGACAGGGCACAGATACGCAGTATTTT. Protein product: CATSRRQGTDTQYF.

The CDR3 loop reads CASTHTDTQYF. DNA for the CDR3: TGTGCCAGCACACACACAGATACGCAGTATTTT. The V and J genes are TRBV6-5 and TRBJ2-3, with D unclear. The CDR3 has 11 residues. Trimming stripped 7 bases from V and 2 bases from J, with 4 bases between. CDR1 is MNHEY, CDR2 SVGAGI, per germline.

The rearrangement joins TRBV5-5 to TRBJ1-6; 9 bases line up with TRBD1. This CDR3 has 14 amino acids. V shed 0 bases and J 10 bases; nucleotides not matched to a gene: 2. From germline, CDR1 is SGHKS and CDR2 YYEKEE (reference sequence). The CDR3 reads CASSLEDRGSPLHF. As DNA, the CDR3 is TGTGCCAGCAGCTTGGAGGACAGGGGATCACCCCTCCACTTT.